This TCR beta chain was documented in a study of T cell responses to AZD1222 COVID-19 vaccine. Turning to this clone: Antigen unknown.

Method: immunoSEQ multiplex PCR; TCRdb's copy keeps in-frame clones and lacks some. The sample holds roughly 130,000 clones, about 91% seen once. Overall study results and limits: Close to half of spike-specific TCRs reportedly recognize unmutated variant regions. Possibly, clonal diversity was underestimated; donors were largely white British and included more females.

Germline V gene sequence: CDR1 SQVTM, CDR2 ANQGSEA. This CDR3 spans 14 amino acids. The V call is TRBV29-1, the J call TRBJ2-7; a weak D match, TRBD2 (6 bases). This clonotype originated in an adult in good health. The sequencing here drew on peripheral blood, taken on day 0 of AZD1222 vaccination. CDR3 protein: CSVWGLESSYEQYF. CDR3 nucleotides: TGCAGTGTATGGGGACTCGAAAGCTCCTACGAGCAGTACTTC.